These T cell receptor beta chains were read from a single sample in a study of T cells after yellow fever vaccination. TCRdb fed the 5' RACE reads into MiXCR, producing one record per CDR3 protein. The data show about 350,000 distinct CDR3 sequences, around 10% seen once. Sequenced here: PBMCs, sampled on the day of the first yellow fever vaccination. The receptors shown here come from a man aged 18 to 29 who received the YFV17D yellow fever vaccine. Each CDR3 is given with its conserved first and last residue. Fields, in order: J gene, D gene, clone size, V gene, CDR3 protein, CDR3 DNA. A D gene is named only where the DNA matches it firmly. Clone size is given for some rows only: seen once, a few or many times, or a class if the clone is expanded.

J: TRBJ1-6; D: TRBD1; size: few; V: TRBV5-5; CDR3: CASRETGQNNSPLHF; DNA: TGTGCCAGCAGAGAGACGGGACAGAATAATTCACCCCTCCACTTT
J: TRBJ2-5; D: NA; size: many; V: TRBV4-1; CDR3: CASSQEGPETQYF; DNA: TGCGCCAGCAGCCAAGAAGGGCCAGAGACCCAGTACTTC
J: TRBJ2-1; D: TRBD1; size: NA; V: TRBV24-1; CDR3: CATSDLDTGGNEQFF; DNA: TGTGCCACCAGTGATTTAGACACAGGGGGCAATGAGCAGTTCTTC
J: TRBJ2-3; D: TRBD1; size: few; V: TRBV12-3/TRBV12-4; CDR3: CASEGAGTDTQYF; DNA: TGTGCCAGCGAGGGGGCGGGCACAGATACGCAGTATTTT
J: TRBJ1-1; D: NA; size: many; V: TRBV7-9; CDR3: CASSLGGLGTEAFF; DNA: TGTGCCAGCAGCTTAGGGGGGCTGGGCACTGAAGCTTTCTTT
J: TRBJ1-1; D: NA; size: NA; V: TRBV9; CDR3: CASSVESGQLNTEAFF; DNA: TGTGCCAGCAGCGTAGAGAGTGGACAGCTTAACACTGAAGCTTTCTTT
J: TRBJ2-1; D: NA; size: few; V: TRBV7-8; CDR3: CASSLVASEQFF; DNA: TGTGCCAGCAGCTTAGTGGCTTCTGAGCAGTTCTTC
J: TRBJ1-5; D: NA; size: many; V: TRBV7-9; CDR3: CASSLGSQPQHF; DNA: TGTGCCAGCAGCTTAGGGAGTCAGCCCCAGCATTTT
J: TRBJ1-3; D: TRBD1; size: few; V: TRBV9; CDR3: CASSGQGTGNTIYF; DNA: TGTGCCAGCAGTGGACAGGGAACTGGAAACACCATATATTTT
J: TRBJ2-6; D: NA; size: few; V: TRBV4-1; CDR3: CASSQDFRIRIRANVLTF; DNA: TGCGCCAGCAGCCAAGACTTTCGGATTCGGATTCGGGCCAACGTCCTGACTTTC
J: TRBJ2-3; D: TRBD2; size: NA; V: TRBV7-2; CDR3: CASINYGRAADTQYF; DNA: TGTGCCAGCATCAATTACGGGAGGGCCGCAGATACGCAGTATTTT
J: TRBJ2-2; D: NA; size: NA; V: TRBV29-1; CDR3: CSVDPGAAGTGELFF; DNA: TGCAGCGTTGACCCAGGGGCAGCCGGTACCGGGGAGCTGTTTTTT
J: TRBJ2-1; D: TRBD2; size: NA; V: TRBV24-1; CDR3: CATSGAGVDSSYNEQFF; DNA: TGTGCCACCAGTGGCGCGGGGGTCGACAGCTCCTACAATGAGCAGTTCTTC